The present entry profiles one T cell receptor (beta chain) with its context. Its cognate antigen is unknown. CDR1 and CDR2 from the germline V gene are KGHSH and LQKENI. The CDR3 extends over 14 amino acids. V was pared by 6 bases and J by 3 bases, with 7 bases of the junction left unmatched. PCR involved 60 Vbeta and 13 Jbeta primers. The method was immunoSEQ multiplex PCR; TCRdb's version includes in-frame clones alone and lacks a portion of them. The data show some 160,000 clones, with more than 75% seen just once and about 1.5% held by the top ten. The sample originates from a study of cytomegalovirus exposure and HLA in healthy donors. Notes on the study in general: Later, an analysis found that common viral pathogens appeared to be linked with several of the most significant clusters. A missense variant in DCLRE1C was later tied to TCR beta V- and J-gene trimming.

The genes are TRBV18 and TRBJ2-7; 8 bases are a match to TRBD2. Sample: PBMCs. The receptor comes from a male donor in good health and CMV-seronegative. The CDR3 sequence: CASSLAGHNYEQYF. In nucleotides, the CDR3 is TGTGCCAGCTCCTTAGCGGGACACAACTACGAGCAGTACTTC.